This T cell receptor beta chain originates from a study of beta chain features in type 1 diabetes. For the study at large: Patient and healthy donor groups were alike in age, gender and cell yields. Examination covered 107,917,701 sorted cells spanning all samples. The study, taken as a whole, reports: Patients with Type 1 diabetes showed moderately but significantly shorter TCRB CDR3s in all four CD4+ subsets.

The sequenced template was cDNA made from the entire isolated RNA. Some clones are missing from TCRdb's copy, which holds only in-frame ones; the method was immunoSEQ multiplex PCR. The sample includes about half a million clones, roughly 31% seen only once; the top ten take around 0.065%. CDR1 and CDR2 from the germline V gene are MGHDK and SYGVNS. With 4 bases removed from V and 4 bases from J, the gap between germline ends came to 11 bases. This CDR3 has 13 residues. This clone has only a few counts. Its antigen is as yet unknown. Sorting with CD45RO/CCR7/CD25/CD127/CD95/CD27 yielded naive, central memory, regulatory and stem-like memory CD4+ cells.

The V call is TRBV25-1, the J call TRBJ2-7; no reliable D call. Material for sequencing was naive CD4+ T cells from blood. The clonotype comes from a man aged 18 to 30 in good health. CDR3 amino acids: CASSGFGDYEQYF. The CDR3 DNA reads TGTGCCAGCAGTGGATTCGGAGATTACGAGCAGTACTTC.